Detailed here is one T cell receptor (beta chain). Antigen specificity is unknown. The V segment lost 0 bases and the J segment 7 bases; nucleotides outside the gene matches: 5. Germline V gene data show CDR1 as SGDLS and CDR2 as YYNGEE. The CDR3 contains 15 residues. The record originates from a study of T cell repertoires in cytomegalovirus infection. Looking at the study overall: Indicated by public TCR beta signatures were CMV infection and matching HLA type.

A single record per CDR3 protein comes from TCRdb applying MiXCR to the reads. The sample carries under 600,000 distinct CDR3 sequences, approximately 15% recorded once. Whole-study findings and limits: The ex vivo response was dominated by HLA-C-restricted CMV-specific TCR beta clonotypes. Identification of carriers of CMV plus the relevant HLA was achieved through cumulative public TCR beta family frequency.

This rearrangement joins TRBV9 to TRBJ2-1; 9 nucleotides line up with TRBD2. This sequence was found in a human donor in good health (CMV status not recorded). Some clones in this sample may be carry-over from other donors' samples. The sample comprised CD8+ T cells from PBMCs. CDR3 amino acids: CASSVGSGSENEQFF. CDR3 nucleotide sequence: TGTGCCAGCAGCGTAGGTAGCGGGAGTGAGAATGAGCAGTTCTTC.